The next 8 T cell receptor beta chains were all read from a single sample in a study of blood T cell repertoires in COVID-19. Sequencing used immunoSEQ multiplex PCR; TCRdb keeps in-frame clones, though not all of them. Of about 65,000 clones listed, approximately 93% are singletons. Material for sequencing was peripheral blood. Receptor source: a man in his 70s with active COVID-19.

This rearrangement joins TRBV7-7 to TRBJ1-6, with 7 bases fitting TRBD1. CDR3 length: 18 amino acids. Per germline, CDR1 SSHAT and CDR2 FNYEAQ (reference sequence). With V trimmed by 5 bases and J by 9 bases, 19 bases remained unmatched. The CDR3 is CASSNNPQGGPFASPLHF. As DNA, the CDR3 is TGTGCCAGCAGCAACAATCCTCAAGGGGGCCCCTTTGCTTCACCCCTCCACTTT. The variable domain in full, with the rest retrieved from reference TRBV7-7 and TRBJ1-6, is GAGVSQSPRYKVTKRGQDVTLRCDPISSHATLYWYQQALGQGPEFLTYFNYEAQPDKSGLPSDRFSAERPEGSISTLTIQRTEQRDSAMYRCASSNNPQGGPFASPLHFGNGTRLTVT.

The V gene is TRBV10-3, the J gene TRBJ1-3; 7 nucleotides match TRBD1. The CDR3 has 15 amino acids. Germline V CDR1 and CDR2: ENHRY, SYGVKD. The ends lost 4 bases at V and 8 bases at J; junction bases unmatched: 11. As DNA, the CDR3 is TGTGCCATCAGTGTGGACCGGGACAGTTTACACACCATATATTTT. It yields the protein CAISVDRDSLHTIYF.

The rearrangement links TRBV6-5 to TRBJ1-2, with D maybe TRBD1 (6 bases). V lost 0 bases and J 7 bases, leaving 15 bases between the germline ends. Germline V gene lookup returns CDR1 MNHEY and CDR2 SVGAGI. The CDR3 consists of 15 residues. The CDR3 DNA follows: TGTGCCAGCAGTTACTCCACGGCAGGGGCAGCTGGCTACACCTTC. It yields the protein CASSYSTAGAAGYTF.

The CDR3 nucleotides are TGTGCCAGCAGCAGGACTAGCGGGGGGGCCGTTGAGCAGTTCTTC. It specifies CASSRTSGGAVEQFF. V is TRBV27 and J is TRBJ2-1, with TRBD2 matching 15 bases. V was pared by 6 bases and J by 9 bases, with 6 bases of the junction left unmatched. Germline V gives CDR1 MNHEY, CDR2 SMNVEV (reference sequence). The CDR3 totals 15 residues.

V usage is TRBV6-5 and J usage is TRBJ1-1; 11 bases are a match to TRBD1. The V gene's germline CDR1 is MNHEY and CDR2 SVGAGI. This CDR3 comprises 14 residues. Trimming at V came to 2 bases and at J to 8 bases, leaving 4 bases not matched to a gene. The CDR3 region is CASSYPGTGGEAFF. CDR3 nucleotide sequence: TGTGCCAGCAGTTACCCCGGGACAGGGGGAGAAGCTTTCTTT.

The CDR3 nucleotides are TGTGCCAGCAGCGGGGGGGGGTTTCAGCCCCAGCATTTT. Translation gives CASSGGGFQPQHF. The chain is built from TRBV2 and TRBJ1-5, with D possibly being TRBD1 (5 bases). V was pared by 6 bases and J by 6 bases, with 12 bases between. Germline V gives CDR1 SNHLY, CDR2 FYNNEI. The CDR3 runs 13 residues.

The genes are TRBV12-5 and TRBJ2-1; 7 nucleotides line up with TRBD1. CDR3 length equals 15 residues. The V and J ends lost 7 bases and 0 bases, in that order; junction bases with no gene match: 6. The germline V gene encodes CDR1 LGHNT and CDR2 FRNRAP. The CDR3 DNA sequence: TGTGCTAGTGCGACAGGGTCGAGCTCCTACAATGAGCAGTTCTTC. It specifies CASATGSSSYNEQFF.

The rearrangement links TRBV5-1 to TRBJ2-3; the match to TRBD2 covers 13 bases. The CDR3 spans 16 residues. CDR1 is SGHRS and CDR2 is YFSETQ in the germline V gene. Trimming at V came to 4 bases and at J to 8 bases, leaving 10 bases not matched to a gene. The CDR3 bases are TGCGCCAGCAGCGAGGGACTAGCGGGGCCCGGAGGTACGCAGTATTTT. Protein product: CASSEGLAGPGGTQYF.